This T cell receptor beta chain was identified during a study of blood T cell repertoires in COVID-19. Study in general: Sites across the United States, Italy and Spain contributed samples from acute and convalescent COVID-19. T cells, B-cell-depleted T cells, or PBMCs provided the cDNA or gDNA that served as material.

The germline CDR1 and CDR2 sequences are DFQATT and SNEGSKA (reference sequence). The CDR3 totals 15 residues. With 3 bases clipped from V and 0 bases from J, the junction kept 2 bases outside the gene matches. Original methodology: For nucleated cells, counts were estimated from reference gene primer amplification. TCRdb's copy holds only in-frame clones and misses some; the assay was immunoSEQ multiplex PCR. The DNA gave D and trimming, while V, J and clone size come from that table. The table includes 150,000 to 200,000 clones, around 87% detected once. The TCR originated in a man aged 35 to 55 with active or convalescent COVID-19. Sequencing input: peripheral blood. The chain uses TRBV20-1 and TRBJ2-6; 7 bases match TRBD2. CDR3 region: CSASRGSSGANVLTF. The CDR3 DNA follows: TGCAGTGCTAGTCGCGGGAGCTCTGGGGCCAACGTCCTGACTTTC.